Many counts were recorded for the clone carrying this T cell receptor beta chain. The antigen is unknown. This sample is part of a study of breast tumors, draining lymph nodes, adjacent tissues. Whole-study findings and limits: Tumor repertoires ranked between lymph nodes and nontumor tissue in diversity, with V and J gene preferences.

CDR3 size: 15 residues. Trimming shortened V by 3 bases and J by 4 bases, and 12 bases separated the two germline ends. CDR1 is MNHEY and CDR2 is SVGEGT in the germline V gene. In TCRdb, the multiplex PCR reads were re-called with MiXCR into one record per CDR3 protein. The sample includes roughly 70,000 distinct CDR3 sequences, roughly 40% of them seen just once. V and J are TRBV6-2 or TRBV6-3 and TRBJ2-2; the D gene is possibly TRBD2 (5 bases). Sequenced sample: breast tumor tissue. This clonotype was sampled from a female donor with breast cancer. Some clones in this sample may be carry-over from other donors' samples. Here the CDR3 reads CASSYNAGITGELFF. Written as DNA, the CDR3 is TGTGCCAGCAGTTATAATGCCGGGATCACCGGGGAGCTGTTTTTT.